Shown below are 21 T cell receptor beta chains from a single sample sequenced in a study of response to subunit inactivated influenza vaccine. Each CDR3 protein gets one entry after TCRdb re-called the RT-PCR reads with MiXCR. Found here are about 650,000 distinct CDR3 sequences, about a sixth of them singletons; the top ten hold approximately 10%. This specimen was PBMCs from blood, taken 11 to 12 days after vaccination. These receptors all come from a middle-aged man who received an inactivated influenza vaccine.

In this sample, this clonotype turned up a few times. The V call is TRBV7-6, the J call TRBJ2-3, with a weak D call TRBD2 (7 bases). The CDR3 is 18 amino acids. Germline V gives CDR1 SGHVS, CDR2 FNYEAQ. V dropped 0 bases and J dropped 2 bases, with 18 bases sitting between them. The CDR3 region is CASSLALSGGGLTDTQYF. CDR3 bases: TGTGCCAGCAGCTTAGCGCTGTCCGGCGGGGGCCTCACAGATACGCAGTATTTT.

Many counts were recorded for this clonotype. J is TRBJ2-2 and V is TRBV5-1; 7 bases are a match to TRBD1. This CDR3 is 16 amino acids long. Germline trimming cut 4 bases from V and 2 bases from J; bases unmatched to any gene: 8. Germline values: CDR1 SGHRS, CDR2 YFSETQ. The CDR3 spells CASSTGQEGNTGELFF. The CDR3, as DNA: TGCGCCAGCAGCACCGGACAGGAAGGAAACACCGGGGAGCTGTTTTTT.

This clonotype was counted at least ten times. CDR3 bases: TGTGCCATCAGTGAGAACAGGGTAATGAACACTGAAGCTTTCTTT. This sequence encodes CAISENRVMNTEAFF. The chain joins TRBV10-3 to TRBJ1-1, with a weak D call TRBD1 (6 bases). Germline CDR1 and CDR2: ENHRY and SYGVKD. The V gene lost 2 bases and the J gene lost 0 bases, with 10 bases spanning the gap. CDR3 size: 15 residues.

This clonotype was counted only a few times. The rearrangement uses TRBV18 and TRBJ2-7, with D maybe TRBD1 (6 bases). V was trimmed by 3 bases and J by 2 bases, leaving 11 bases between them. The germline CDR1 and CDR2 sequences are KGHSH and LQKENI. The CDR3 spans 14 residues. As DNA, the CDR3 is TGTGCCAGCTCACCTCGACAGGCTACCTACGAGCAGTACTTC. Translating gives CASSPRQATYEQYF.

This clonotype was recorded a few times. Here the CDR3 DNA reads TGTGCCAGCTCACCACCCATGGGGTCCAGCTCCTACGAGCAGTACTTC. Translated: CASSPPMGSSSYEQYF. The rearrangement uses TRBV18 and TRBJ2-7; D is ambiguous. Germline loops: CDR1 KGHSH, CDR2 LQKENI. This CDR3 is built from 16 residues. The germline V and J ends were trimmed by 0 bases and 0 bases, with 12 bases remaining between them.

This clonotype was seen more than once but under ten times. The chain has TRBV5-5 and TRBJ2-7; no firm D call. The CDR3 totals 15 residues. CDR1 is SGHKS and CDR2 is YYEKEE in the germline V gene (reference sequence). V was pared by 0 bases and J by 4 bases, with 14 bases between. For the CDR3, the DNA is TGTGCCAGCAGCTTGGCCTTCCAAGGGATTTACGAGCAGTACTTC. This codes for CASSLAFQGIYEQYF.

This chain uses TRBV20-1 with TRBJ2-3, with D perhaps TRBD1 or TRBD2 (5 bases each). V lost 3 bases and J 6 bases, leaving 7 bases between the germline ends. Germline lookup yields CDR1 DFQATT and CDR2 SNEGSKA (reference sequence). The CDR3 runs to 11 residues. This CDR3 reads CSASWGDTQYF. Written as DNA, the CDR3 is TGCAGTGCTAGCTGGGGGGATACGCAGTATTTT.

In this sample, this clonotype turned up a few times. The rearrangement links TRBV5-1 to TRBJ1-2, with D maybe TRBD1 (5 bases). Germline CDR1 is SGHRS and CDR2 is YFSETQ. Trimming left V 4 bases short and J 5 bases short, with 18 bases between. This CDR3 comprises 15 residues. In nucleotides, the CDR3 is TGCGCCAGCAGCCCCCGGGGGAGAGGCGAGTATGGCTACACCTTC. Translated, it gives CASSPRGRGEYGYTF.

The gene calls are TRBV15 and TRBJ2-4; unclear D gene. The CDR3 is made up of 16 amino acids. Germline V gene sequence: CDR1 LNHNV, CDR2 YYDKDF (reference sequence). Trimming removed 6 bases at V and 0 bases at J, with 15 bases between. CDR3 sequence: CATRAPGGAAKNIQYF. CDR3 DNA sequence: TGTGCCACCAGAGCCCCGGGCGGAGCAGCCAAAAACATTCAGTACTTC.

There are a few counts of this clonotype. This chain links TRBV10-3 with TRBJ1-2, with 9 nucleotides matching TRBD1. This CDR3 comprises 16 residues. The J segment lost 5 bases and the V segment lost 5 bases, leaving 12 bases of the junction unmatched. Germline loops: CDR1 ENHRY, CDR2 SYGVKD. The CDR3 DNA is TGTGCCATCAGTAACTCCGGGACAGGGAACACTTATGGCTACACCTTC. Protein sequence: CAISNSGTGNTYGYTF.

CDR3 region: CASRRQGARGTGELFF. The CDR3 bases are TGTGCCAGCAGGAGGCAGGGGGCGCGCGGCACCGGGGAGCTGTTTTTT. V usage is TRBV6-1 and J usage is TRBJ2-2, with TRBD1 matching over 8 bases. Germline CDR1 and CDR2: MNHNS and SASEGT. Trimming at V came to 6 bases and at J to 4 bases, leaving 10 bases not matched to a gene. This CDR3 has 16 amino acids.

The sample holds a few counts of this clonotype. The J gene is TRBJ2-1, the V gene TRBV29-1, with a possible D match to TRBD1 (5 bases). V was clipped by 4 bases and J by 1 base, with 8 bases between them. CDR1 and CDR2 from the germline V gene are SQVTM and ANQGSEA. The CDR3 spans 13 residues. The CDR3 sequence is CSVGQGSYNEQFF. The CDR3 DNA sequence: TGCAGCGTTGGTCAGGGTTCCTACAATGAGCAGTTCTTC.

This clonotype was found a few times. The chain uses TRBV5-1 and TRBJ2-7; D possibly corresponds to TRBD1 (5 bases). V was clipped by 0 bases and J by 5 bases, with 15 bases between them. Germline-derived CDR1 and CDR2 are SGHRS and YFSETQ. The CDR3 contains 15 residues. The CDR3 DNA sequence: TGCGCCAGCAGCTTGGCCCCCCTCGACAGTAACGAGCAGTACTTC. As protein: CASSLAPLDSNEQYF.

V and J are TRBV7-9 and TRBJ1-5; weak D call: TRBD1 (5 bases). Germline V gene data show CDR1 as SEHNR and CDR2 as FQNEAQ (reference sequence). The CDR3 sequence is 16 residues long. With 5 bases removed from V and 0 bases from J, the gap between germline ends came to 14 bases. The CDR3 DNA is TGTGCCAGCAGCCTCGGGACGGAGTATAGCAATCAGCCCCAGCATTTT. Its translation is CASSLGTEYSNQPQHF.

In its sample, this clonotype was seen a few times. The V gene is TRBV7-2, the J gene TRBJ1-2; a possible D gene is TRBD1 (6 bases). Per germline, CDR1 SGHTA and CDR2 FQGNSA. The CDR3 spans 14 residues. Trimming took 2 bases from V and 4 from J, leaving 11 bases between them. In DNA, the CDR3 is TGTGCCAGCAGCTTAACAGGGCTTCCCTATGGCTACACCTTC. This encodes CASSLTGLPYGYTF. The whole variable domain, filled in from reference TRBV7-2 and TRBJ1-2, reads GAGVSQSPSNKVTEKGKDVELRCDPISGHTALYWYRQSLGQGLEFLIYFQGNSAPDKSGLPSDRFSAERTGGSVSTLTIQRTQQEDSAVYLCASSLTGLPYGYTFGSGTRLTVV.

The rearrangement joins TRBV5-1 to TRBJ1-1; D uncertain. The V gene's germline CDR1 is SGHRS and CDR2 YFSETQ. The CDR3 covers 14 residues. Trimming stripped 6 bases from V and 1 base from J, with 13 bases between. The CDR3 DNA reads TGCGCCAGCACCTTTCATGGAAGGAACACTGAAGCTTTCTTT. Translated: CASTFHGRNTEAFF.

This clonotype came up a few times. V usage is TRBV10-3 and J usage is TRBJ2-1, with 8 bases aligning to TRBD1. Germline-derived CDR1 and CDR2 are ENHRY and SYGVKD. The V and J ends lost 5 bases and 6 bases, in that order; junction bases with no gene match: 9. This CDR3 region has 15 residues. CDR3 amino acids: CAISPSTGAGNEQFF. The CDR3 bases are TGTGCCATCAGTCCATCGACAGGGGCCGGCAATGAGCAGTTCTTC.

The chain is built from TRBV21-1 and TRBJ2-7; the table's D call, TRBD2, was not checked against the DNA. TRBV21-1 is marked as a pseudogene. CDR3 length: 19 residues. The chain's CDR3 is CASSRAGSGRIEGSYEQYF. The CDR3 region has the DNA TGTGCCAGCAGTAGAGCGGGTAGCGGGAGAATCGAGGGATCCTACGAGCAGTACTTC.

The chain couples TRBV6-1 to TRBJ1-2; TRBD1 is a possible D gene (6 bases). This CDR3 contains 12 residues. Germline V gene data show CDR1 as MNHNS and CDR2 as SASEGT. V gave up 6 bases and J gave up 3 bases, with 8 bases separating them. CDR3 sequence reads: CASRKGDYGYTF. The CDR3 region has the DNA TGTGCCAGCAGGAAGGGGGACTATGGCTACACCTTC.

CDR3 loop: CASSALRGGAANEQFF. The CDR3 DNA follows: TGTGCCAGCAGTGCCCTTCGCGGGGGGGCTGCAAATGAGCAGTTCTTC. The gene calls are TRBV6-2 or TRBV6-3 and TRBJ2-1; 9 bases map to TRBD2. This CDR3 comprises 16 residues. With V trimmed by 5 bases and J by 7 bases, 12 bases remained unmatched. The V gene's germline CDR1 is MNHEY and CDR2 SVGEGT.

The chain recombines TRBV5-6 with TRBJ2-5; no definite D call. CDR1 is SGHDT and CDR2 is YYEEEE in the germline V gene. The V end lost 2 bases, the J end lost 6 bases, and 14 bases lay between the germline ends. This CDR3 contains 14 residues. The CDR3 DNA follows: TGTGCCAGCAGCTTAGGTGCTGGTGTAAAGACCCAGTACTTC. Amino acids: CASSLGAGVKTQYF.